This T cell receptor (beta chain) stems from a study of T cell responses to AZD1222 COVID-19 vaccine (dated by TCRdb to about 2021). About the investigation overall: AZD1222 recipients given second doses at about 4 weeks or at about 12 weeks were pooled, since spike-specific TCR depth and breadth were not found to differ between the two schedules. TCR sequencing covered 230 to 250 trial participants: 207 given two doses of AZD1222 and about 26 given two doses of MenACWY control vaccine. Enrollment into the trials was organized by age into subgroups of 18-55, 56-69 and 70-plus years, and those subgroups contained approximately 150, 30 and 60 TCR-sequenced participants, respectively.

This sample's time point label indicates: baseline before first vaccination. Vaccinee samples came from UK trials COV001 and COV002, including a single-blind randomized controlled phase 2/3 trial of AZD1222 (ChAdOx1 nCoV-19) in healthy adults. Trial participant PBMC samples were collected at day 0 and day 28 after the second dose for TCRbeta chain sequencing. On this clone itself: It has no known antigen specificity. The record has no base qualities; no much larger clone is one base away.

The CDR3 regions of human TCRbeta chains were subjected to immunosequencing. The authors processed their data as follows. Repertoire TCRs were checked for matches against a reference library of SARS-CoV-2-specific TCRs that had been generated using the MIRA antigen-specificity platform. Breadth was defined as the fraction of unique TCRs that were SARS-CoV-2-associated. Depth was defined as the fraction of total T cells that were SARS-CoV-2-associated. Using the MIRA data, every spike-specific TCR was mapped to the spike region that the TCR reacted to and assigned to either a CD4 or a CD8 class. Log10-transformed breadth and depth values were compared by one-way ANOVA with Sidak's multiple comparisons tests. The immuneACCESS repertoire file appears here via TCRdb, limited to in-frame rearrangements. These files lack a portion of the clones; in checked studies, under half of the deficit traces to unresolved V genes, and the cause of the others is not known. V and J calls plus clone size are reproduced from that table; the DNA served to infer D and trimming. This sample lists roughly 190,000 clones; more than 80% were detected once. Clones ranked in the top ten supply about 3.9% of the sample.

Results the study describes overall, beyond this receptor: Conclusions about previously exposed vaccinees are limited because only six or seven AZD1222 recipients were SARS-CoV-2 seropositive at baseline. Reportedly, close to half of the unique spike-specific TCRs recognized epitopes lying outside the regions that are mutated in the B.1.351 and B.1.1.7 variants. Because no day 14 peak-response samples were available, the repertoires could be characterized only after the peak T cell response. A significant rise in spike-specific TCR breadth and depth was observed after two AZD1222 doses relative to day 0 and relative to MenACWY recipients. The 56-69-year group was small, and its depth increase did not reach significance, likely because of low power. Participants were mostly white British and included more females than males, and it was suggested by the authors that clonal diversity may have been underestimated. The vaccine-associated CD4 TCRs covered the entire spike protein, and the dominant responses fell in regions 160-218 and 743-854.

The V end gives up 0 bases and the J end 3 bases, leaving 17 bases in the junction not matched to a gene. CDR1 and CDR2 were assigned from the germline V gene as MNHEY and SVGEGT. From cysteine to phenylalanine, the CDR3 is 20 amino acids long. CDR3 DNA is the only sequence kept; it has 60 bases, read in frame from the first base. The sequenced sample was peripheral blood, obtained on day 0 of AZD1222 vaccination. The receptor chain draws on TRBV6-2 or TRBV6-3 and TRBJ1-1; 9 central nucleotides agree with TRBD1. This clonotype was obtained from an adult in good health. CDR3 protein: CASSYSTLVVRRDRDTEAFF. The nucleotide sequence is TGTGCCAGCAGTTACTCGACATTGGTCGTTCGGCGGGACAGGGACACTGAAGCTTTCTTT.